This T cell receptor (beta chain) was recovered during a study of T-cell reconstitution after alpha-beta-depleted transplantation in children. This CDR3 is built from 14 residues. Germline V gene data show CDR1 as PRHDT and CDR2 as FYEKMQ (reference sequence). The germline V and J ends were trimmed by 8 bases and 3 bases, with 17 bases remaining between them. Unique molecular identifiers were incorporated into the prepared TCRbeta library. Each CDR3 protein gets one entry after TCRdb re-called the PCR reads with MiXCR. The sample shows 490,000 or so distinct CDR3 sequences, around 13% of them seen only once.

The chain recombines TRBV13 with TRBJ2-7, with D perhaps matching TRBD1 (5 bases). The clonotype comes from a human donor who donated a stem cell graft to a child with combined immunodeficiency. Sequences were derived from PBMCs from the stem cell graft donor, sampled from the stem cell graft. The CDR3 region is CASGVRQSYYEQYF. CDR3 DNA sequence: TGTGCCAGCGGGGTTCGACAGTCCTACTACGAGCAGTACTTC.